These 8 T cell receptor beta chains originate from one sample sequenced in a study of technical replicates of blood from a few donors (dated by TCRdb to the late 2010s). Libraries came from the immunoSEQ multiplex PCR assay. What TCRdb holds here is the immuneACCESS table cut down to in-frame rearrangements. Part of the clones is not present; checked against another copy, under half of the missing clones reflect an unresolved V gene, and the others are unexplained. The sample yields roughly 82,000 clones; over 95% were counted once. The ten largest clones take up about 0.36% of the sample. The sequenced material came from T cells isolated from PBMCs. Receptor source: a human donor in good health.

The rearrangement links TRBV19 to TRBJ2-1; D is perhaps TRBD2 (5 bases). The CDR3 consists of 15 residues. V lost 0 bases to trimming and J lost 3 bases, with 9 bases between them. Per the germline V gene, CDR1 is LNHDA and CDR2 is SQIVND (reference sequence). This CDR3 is CASSIEEEFYNEQFF. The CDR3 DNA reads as TGTGCCAGTAGTATAGAGGAGGAATTCTACAATGAGCAGTTCTTC.

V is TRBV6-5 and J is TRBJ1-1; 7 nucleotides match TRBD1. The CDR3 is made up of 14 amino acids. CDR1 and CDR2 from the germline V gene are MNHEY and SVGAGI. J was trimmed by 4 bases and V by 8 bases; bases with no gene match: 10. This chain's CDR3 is CASARQGVSTEAFF. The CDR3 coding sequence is TGTGCCAGCGCTAGGCAGGGGGTCTCCACTGAAGCTTTCTTT.

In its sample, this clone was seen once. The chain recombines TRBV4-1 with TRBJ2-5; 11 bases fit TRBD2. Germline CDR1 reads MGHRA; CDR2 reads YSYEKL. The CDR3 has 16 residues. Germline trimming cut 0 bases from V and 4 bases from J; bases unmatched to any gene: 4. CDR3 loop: CASSQERLAGGETQYF. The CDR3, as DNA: TGCGCCAGCAGCCAAGAACGGCTAGCGGGAGGAGAGACCCAGTACTTC.

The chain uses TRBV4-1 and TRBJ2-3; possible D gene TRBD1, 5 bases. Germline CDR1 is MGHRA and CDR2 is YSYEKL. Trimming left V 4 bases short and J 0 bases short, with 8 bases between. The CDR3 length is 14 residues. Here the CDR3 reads CASSRQTSTDTQYF. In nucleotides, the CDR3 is TGCGCCAGCAGCCGACAGACTAGCACAGATACGCAGTATTTT.

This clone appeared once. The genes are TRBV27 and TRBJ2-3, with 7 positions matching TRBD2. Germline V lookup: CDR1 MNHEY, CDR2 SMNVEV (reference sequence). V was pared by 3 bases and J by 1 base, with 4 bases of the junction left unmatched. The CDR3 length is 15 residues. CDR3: CASSFRAGGTDTQYF. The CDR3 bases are TGTGCCAGCAGTTTCCGCGCGGGGGGCACAGATACGCAGTATTTT.

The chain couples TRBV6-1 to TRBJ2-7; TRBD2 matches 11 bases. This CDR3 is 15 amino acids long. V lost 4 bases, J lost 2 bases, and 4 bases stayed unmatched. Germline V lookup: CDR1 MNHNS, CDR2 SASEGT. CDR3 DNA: TGTGCCAGCAGTGTTCTAGCGGGAGGCCCCTACGAGCAGTACTTC. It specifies CASSVLAGGPYEQYF.

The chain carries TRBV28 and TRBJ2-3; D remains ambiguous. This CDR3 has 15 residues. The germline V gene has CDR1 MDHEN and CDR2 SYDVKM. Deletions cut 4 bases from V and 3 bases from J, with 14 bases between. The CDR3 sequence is CASSWPAGRTDTQYF. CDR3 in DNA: TGTGCCAGCAGTTGGCCTGCTGGGCGAACAGATACGCAGTATTTT.

CDR3 nucleotides: TGTGCCTGGAGTGTGGCTGAATTAGCGGGAGAACGAAACTTCTACGAGCAGTACTTC. Translated: CAWSVAELAGERNFYEQYF. The V and J genes are TRBV30 and TRBJ2-7; 9 nucleotides line up with TRBD2. The CDR3 spans 19 residues. Germline CDR1 GTSNPN, CDR2 SVGIG (reference sequence). V lost 0 bases and J lost 3; bases outside the gene matches: 18.